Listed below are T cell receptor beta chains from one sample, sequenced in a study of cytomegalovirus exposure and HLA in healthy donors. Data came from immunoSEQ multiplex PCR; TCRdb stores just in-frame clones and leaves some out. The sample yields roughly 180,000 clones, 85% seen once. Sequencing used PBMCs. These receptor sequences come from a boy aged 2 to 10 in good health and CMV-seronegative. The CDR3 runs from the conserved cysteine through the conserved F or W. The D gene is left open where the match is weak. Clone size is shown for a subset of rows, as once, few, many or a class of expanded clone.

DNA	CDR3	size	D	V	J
TGCGCCAGCAGCTTGAGGAGGGCGGGCGAGAACACTGAAGCTTTCTTT	CASSLRRAGENTEAFF	-	-	TRBV4-1	TRBJ1-1
TGTGCCAGCAGGGCTAGCGGGGCGATCTACGAGCAGTACTTC	CASRASGAIYEQYF	-	TRBD2	TRBV6-1	TRBJ2-7
TGTGCCAGCAGCTTGGCCCTGGGACAGGGGTTGACTGAAGCTTTCTTT	CASSLALGQGLTEAFF	once	TRBD1	TRBV5-4	TRBJ1-1
TGTGCCTGCGACAGCAATAATTCACCCCTCCACTTT	CACDSNNSPLHF	-	-	TRBV30	TRBJ1-6
TGTGCCAGCAGCCAAGATACTAGCGGGAGGGCCGGAGAAGATACGCAGTATTTT	CASSQDTSGRAGEDTQYF	once	TRBD2	TRBV4-2	TRBJ2-3
TGTGCCAGCAGTTATCTATCCGGGTACGAGCAGTACTTC	CASSYLSGYEQYF	-	-	TRBV6-6	TRBJ2-7
TGCAGTGCTGGGAGAGGGGATACGCAGTATTTT	CSAGRGDTQYF	-	-	TRBV20-1	TRBJ2-3
TGTGCCAGCCGCCGGGGGGGGGTGGGCACTGAAGCTTTCTTT	CASRRGGVGTEAFF	-	-	TRBV27	TRBJ1-1
TGTTCCAGTCTGGACTTCTCTGGGGCCAACGTCCTGACTTTC	CSSLDFSGANVLTF	-	-	TRBV7-9	TRBJ2-6
TGTGCCAGCAGTCAGGACAGTTCTGGAAACACCATATATTTT	CASSQDSSGNTIYF	-	-	TRBV6-5	TRBJ1-3
TGTGCCAGCAGCCTTCACGAGACAGCATTCTACGAGCAGTACTTC	CASSLHETAFYEQYF	-	-	TRBV9	TRBJ2-7
TGTGCCAGCAGCCGCAGGGTTGGTGATACGCAGTATTTT	CASSRRVGDTQYF	few	-	TRBV7-8	TRBJ2-3
TGCGCCAGCAGCTTGCAGGGGGCGACTGGAAAAGATACGCAGTATTTT	CASSLQGATGKDTQYF	-	TRBD1	TRBV5-1	TRBJ2-3
TGTGCCAGCAGCGCCCGACTAGCGGGGGGCTACAATGAGCAGTTCTTC	CASSARLAGGYNEQFF	-	TRBD2	TRBV11-2	TRBJ2-1